Each of the 20 T cell receptor beta chains below was sequenced from the same sample in a study of blood T cells in healthy people across ages. Sample-barcoded 5' priming and a J-beta primer mix drove a second PCR of roughly 6 to 12 cycles. In TCRdb, the 5' RACE reads were re-called with MiXCR into one record per CDR3 protein. The sample lists approximately 800,000 distinct CDR3 sequences, 35% to 50% occurring once. Material: blood. The receptors were sampled from a man older than 75 in good health.

The chain couples TRBV25-1 to TRBJ2-7, with D tentatively TRBD2 (5 bases). CDR3 length equals 15 residues. Trimming left V 4 bases short and J 0 bases short, with 13 bases between. Germline V lookup: CDR1 MGHDK, CDR2 SYGVNS. The CDR3 protein is CASSGNLGSSYEQYF. CDR3 DNA: TGTGCCAGCAGTGGAAACCTGGGGAGCTCCTACGAGCAGTACTTC.

The chain employs TRBV29-1 and TRBJ2-7; TRBD1 or TRBD2 may be the D gene (5 bases each). Per the germline V gene, CDR1 is SQVTM and CDR2 is ANQGSEA. Trimming shortened V by 6 bases and J by 10 bases, and 19 bases separated the two germline ends. This CDR3 contains 12 residues. The CDR3, as DNA: TGCAGCGTGAGAGGGACCGATTTGCGACAGTACTTC. It encodes CSVRGTDLRQYF.

The chain has TRBV7-8 and TRBJ1-1, with D unresolved. Looked up from germline, CDR1 is SGHVS and CDR2 is FQNEAQ. Trimming shortened V by 0 bases and J by 3 bases, and 11 bases separated the two germline ends. This CDR3 is 15 amino acids long. In DNA, the CDR3 is TGTGCCAGCAGCTTAGCTGCCAGGAGCTACACTGAAGCTTTCTTT. Its translation: CASSLAARSYTEAFF.

This clonotype showed up just a few times. CDR3 sequence: CASSQDTSGRFEQYF. CDR3 coding DNA: TGCGCCAGCAGCCAAGATACTAGCGGGAGATTCGAGCAGTACTTC. The rearrangement uses TRBV4-1 and TRBJ2-7; TRBD2 agrees at 11 bases. This CDR3 is built from 15 residues. The germline V gene has CDR1 MGHRA and CDR2 YSYEKL. J lost 6 bases, V lost 0 bases, and 4 bases had no gene match.

As to this clonotype: This may arise from a read error, as a much more abundant clone is one base away. The chain has TRBV28 and TRBJ2-1; 12 nucleotides match TRBD2. The V and J ends lost 7 bases and 5 bases, in that order; junction bases with no gene match: 9. Germline V gives CDR1 MDHEN, CDR2 SYDVKM. CDR3 length: 16 residues. The CDR3 spells CASNAWGLAGNNEQFF. The CDR3, as DNA: TGTGCCAGCAATGCGTGGGGACTAGCGGGTAACAATGAGCAGTTCTTC.

This clonotype was detected ten times or more. The gene calls are TRBV20-1 and TRBJ1-2, with unresolved D. The CDR3 contains 13 residues. The V and J ends lost 3 bases and 7 bases respectively, with 15 bases between them. CDR1 DFQATT and CDR2 SNEGSKA come from the germline V gene (reference sequence). In DNA form, the CDR3 reads TGCAGTGCTAGCGGGTTAAGTCCGGGTGGCTACACCTTC. Translating gives CSASGLSPGGYTF.

This clonotype was observed a few times. V gene TRBV9 combines with J gene TRBJ2-3; 9 nucleotides agree with TRBD2. This CDR3 is 16 amino acids long. V dropped 4 bases and J dropped 4; count of bases not matched to a gene: 10. In germline, CDR1 is SGDLS, CDR2 YYNGEE. CDR3 bases: TGTGCCAGCAGCCCCCGTAGCGGGAGTGGCTCAGATACGCAGTATTTT. Its translation is CASSPRSGSGSDTQYF.

The rearrangement links TRBV15 to TRBJ2-5; tentative D call: TRBD1 (6 bases). The length of the CDR3 is 14 residues. Trimming stripped 0 bases from V and 5 bases from J, with 10 bases between. Per germline, CDR1 LNHNV and CDR2 YYDKDF (reference sequence). CDR3 in amino acids: CATSRDRGGETQYF. The CDR3 DNA reads TGTGCCACCAGCAGAGACAGGGGCGGGGAGACCCAGTACTTC. The full variable domain, in which reference TRBV15 and TRBJ2-5 provide the parts outside the CDR3, is DAMVIQNPRYQVTQFGKPVTLSCSQTLNHNVMYWYQQKSSQAPKLLFHYYDKDFNNEADTPDNFQSRRPNTSFCFLDIRSPGLGDTAMYLCATSRDRGGETQYFGPGTRLLVL.

The V call is TRBV29-1, the J call TRBJ1-1; D not resolved. The CDR3 length is 12 residues. CDR1 and CDR2 (germline): SQVTM, ANQGSEA. V shed 7 bases and J shed 2 bases, with 11 bases lying between them. The CDR3 nucleotides are TGCAGCGCCGGGCTAGGCAACACTGAAGCTTTCTTT. Translated, it gives CSAGLGNTEAFF.

V and J are TRBV7-3 and TRBJ2-7; D possibly corresponds to TRBD2 (6 bases). Trimming took 3 bases from V and 0 from J, leaving 12 bases between them. This CDR3 region has 15 residues. Germline CDR1 is SGHTA and CDR2 is FQGTGA. CDR3 DNA sequence: TGTGCCAGCAGCTTTTCCGGGACTTTCTCCTACGAGCAGTACTTC. Amino acid sequence: CASSFSGTFSYEQYF.

This chain connects TRBV4-3 to TRBJ2-5; TRBD2 might be the D (6 bases). Germline V gene sequence: CDR1 LGHNA, CDR2 YSLEER. The CDR3 is 16 residues long. V was shortened by 4 bases and J by 1 base, with 16 bases between the two germline ends. In DNA, the CDR3 is TGCGCCAGCAGCCCCGAGGTCGCGGGAACCCAAGAGACCCAGTACTTC. Translated: CASSPEVAGTQETQYF.

This clonotype appeared many times. The chain recombines TRBV28 with TRBJ2-7, with D perhaps TRBD1 (6 bases). CDR1 is MDHEN, CDR2 SYDVKM, per germline. The V end was cut by 5 bases, the J end by 1 base, with 12 bases between. The CDR3 contains 14 residues. The CDR3 reads CASSPPGQSYEQYF. CDR3 coding DNA: TGTGCCAGCAGTCCACCGGGACAATCCTACGAGCAGTACTTC.

On this clonotype: This could be a read error, since a much larger clone is one nucleotide away. The chain couples TRBV27 to TRBJ1-6; D is uncertain. Germline lookup yields CDR1 MNHEY and CDR2 SMNVEV (reference sequence). The CDR3 spans 12 residues. Trimming took 3 bases from V and 7 from J, leaving 4 bases between them. The chain's CDR3 is CASSFWNSPLHF. The DNA for the CDR3 is TGTGCCAGCAGTTTCTGGAATTCACCCCTCCACTTT.

This clonotype was seen ten or more times. The V call is TRBV20-1, the J call TRBJ2-1, with 9 bases lining up with TRBD1. Germline loops: CDR1 DFQATT, CDR2 SNEGSKA (reference sequence). CDR3 size: 17 residues. The ends lost 6 bases at V and 4 bases at J; junction bases unmatched: 16. The CDR3 DNA sequence: TGCAGTGCAGCGTACAGGGGGCTTGGCGGGAAATACAATGAGCAGTTCTTC. Amino acids: CSAAYRGLGGKYNEQFF.

This clonotype was observed a few times. Written as DNA, the CDR3 is TGTGCCAGCACCCTCAGCAGTGCGGGGAACACTGAAGCTTTCTTT. This encodes CASTLSSAGNTEAFF. This chain uses TRBV12-3 or TRBV12-4 with TRBJ1-1, with D unresolved. The CDR3 is made up of 15 amino acids. V was clipped by 7 bases and J by 1 base, with 16 bases between them.

The sample holds a few counts of this clonotype. The CDR3 DNA is TGCAGTGCTAGGGCGGTAGGGGTCCTAAATCAGCCCCAGCATTTT. It yields the protein CSARAVGVLNQPQHF. The genes are TRBV20-1 and TRBJ1-5; D is possibly TRBD1 (5 bases). The germline V gene encodes CDR1 DFQATT and CDR2 SNEGSKA (reference sequence). The V end lost 3 bases, the J end lost 4 bases, and 16 bases lay between the germline ends. This CDR3 comprises 15 residues.

The chain links TRBV11-2 to TRBJ2-4, with D maybe TRBD2 (6 bases). The last part of the DNA fits TRBJ2-7 better; the J call may be wrong. The germline V gene has CDR1 SGHAT and CDR2 FQNNGV. The CDR3 contains 15 residues. This CDR3 is CASTLSWGESYEQYF. CDR3 DNA sequence: TGTGCCAGCACCCTATCATGGGGGGAGTCCTACGAGCAGTACTTC.

The rearrangement uses TRBV2 and TRBJ2-1; a possible D gene is TRBD2 (6 bases). The V gene lost 4 bases and the J gene lost 10 bases, with 11 bases spanning the gap. From germline, CDR1 is SNHLY and CDR2 FYNNEI. This CDR3 is 12 amino acids long. CDR3 protein: CASSGSSDEQFF. In nucleotides, the CDR3 is TGTGCCAGCAGTGGGTCTAGCGACGAGCAGTTCTTC.

The chain has TRBV7-9 and TRBJ2-1; D possibly corresponds to TRBD1 (6 bases). Trimming removed 1 base at V and 8 bases at J, with 12 bases between. Germline V gene sequence: CDR1 SEHNR, CDR2 FQNEAQ (reference sequence). CDR3 size: 14 residues. The DNA for the CDR3 is TGTGCCAGCAGCTTAGAACAGGGCGAGGATGAGCAGTTCTTC. It specifies CASSLEQGEDEQFF. Full variable domain (remainder filled in from reference TRBV7-9 and TRBJ2-1): DTGVSQNPRHKITKRGQNVTFRCDPISEHNRLYWYRQTLGQGPEFLTYFQNEAQLEKSRLLSDRFSAERPKGSFSTLEIQRTEQGDSAMYLCASSLEQGEDEQFFGPGTRLTVL.

The chain couples TRBV7-9 to TRBJ2-3, with D maybe TRBD1 (6 bases). The V gene lost 4 bases and the J gene lost 10 bases, with 12 bases spanning the gap. There are 12 residues in the CDR3. CDR1 SEHNR and CDR2 FQNEAQ come from the germline V gene (reference sequence). CDR3 coding DNA: TGTGCCAGCAGCTCGATGACAGGCTCGCAGTATTTT. As protein: CASSSMTGSQYF.